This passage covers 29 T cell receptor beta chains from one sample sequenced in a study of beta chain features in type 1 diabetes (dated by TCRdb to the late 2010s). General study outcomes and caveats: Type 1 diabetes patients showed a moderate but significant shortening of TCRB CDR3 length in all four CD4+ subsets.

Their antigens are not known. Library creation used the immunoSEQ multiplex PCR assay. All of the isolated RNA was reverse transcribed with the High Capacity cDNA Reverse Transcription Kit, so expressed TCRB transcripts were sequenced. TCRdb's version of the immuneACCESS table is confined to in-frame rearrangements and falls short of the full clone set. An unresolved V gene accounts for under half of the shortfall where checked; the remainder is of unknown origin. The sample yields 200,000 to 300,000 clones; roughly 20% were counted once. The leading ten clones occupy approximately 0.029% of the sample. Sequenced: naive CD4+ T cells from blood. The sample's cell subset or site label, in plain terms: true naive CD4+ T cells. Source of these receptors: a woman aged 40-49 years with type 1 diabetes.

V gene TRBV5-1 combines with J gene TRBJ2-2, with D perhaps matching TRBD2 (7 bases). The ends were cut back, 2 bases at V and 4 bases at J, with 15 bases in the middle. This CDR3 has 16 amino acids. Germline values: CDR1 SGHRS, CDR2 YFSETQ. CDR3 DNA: TGCGCCAGCAGCTTTACAGGGCGCGGGGGCACCGGGGAGCTGTTTTTT. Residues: CASSFTGRGGTGELFF.

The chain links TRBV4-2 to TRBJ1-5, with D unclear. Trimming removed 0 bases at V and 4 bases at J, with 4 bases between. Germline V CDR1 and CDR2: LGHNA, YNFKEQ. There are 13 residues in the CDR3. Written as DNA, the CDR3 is TGTGCCAGCAGCCAAGATGCGAATCAGCCCCAGCATTTT. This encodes CASSQDANQPQHF.

The CDR3 nucleotides read TGCAGCGTTGGTGTTACAGCAGTCATTGGCACTGAAGCTTTCTTT. This codes for CSVGVTAVIGTEAFF. The chain is built from TRBV29-1 and TRBJ1-1; no firm D call. The V end lost 4 bases, the J end lost 4 bases, and 19 bases lay between the germline ends. The CDR3 totals 15 residues. The V gene's germline CDR1 is SQVTM and CDR2 ANQGSEA.

The CDR3 protein is CASSFGFSETQYF. In DNA, the CDR3 is TGTGCCAGCAGCTTCGGGTTTTCGGAGACCCAGTACTTC. The V call is TRBV7-8, the J call TRBJ2-5; D is ambiguous. The V and J ends lost 3 bases and 5 bases respectively, with 10 bases between them. This CDR3 is 13 amino acids long. The V gene's germline CDR1 is SGHVS and CDR2 FQNEAQ.

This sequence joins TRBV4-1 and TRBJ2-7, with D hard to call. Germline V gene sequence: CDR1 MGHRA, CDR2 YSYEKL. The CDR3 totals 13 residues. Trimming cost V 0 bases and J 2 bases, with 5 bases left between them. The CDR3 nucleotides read TGCGCCAGCAGCCAAGATGGAGCCTACGAGCAGTACTTC. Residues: CASSQDGAYEQYF.

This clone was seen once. The CDR3 DNA is TGTGCCAGCAGCTCGACAGGGGGCAACAATCAGCCCCAGCATTTT. This translates into CASSSTGGNNQPQHF. The J gene is TRBJ1-5, the V gene TRBV7-9; the match to TRBD1 covers 10 bases. Germline assignment: CDR1 SEHNR and CDR2 FQNEAQ (reference sequence). This CDR3 contains 15 residues. Trimming removed 4 bases from V and 3 bases from J; junction bases left unmatched: 3.

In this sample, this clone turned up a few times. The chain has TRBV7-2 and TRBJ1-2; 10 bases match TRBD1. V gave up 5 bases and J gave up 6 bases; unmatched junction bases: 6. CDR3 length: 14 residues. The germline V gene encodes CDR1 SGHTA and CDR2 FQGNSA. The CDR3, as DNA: TGTGCCAGCAGCCGGGACAGGGGATATGATGGCTACACCTTC. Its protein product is CASSRDRGYDGYTF.

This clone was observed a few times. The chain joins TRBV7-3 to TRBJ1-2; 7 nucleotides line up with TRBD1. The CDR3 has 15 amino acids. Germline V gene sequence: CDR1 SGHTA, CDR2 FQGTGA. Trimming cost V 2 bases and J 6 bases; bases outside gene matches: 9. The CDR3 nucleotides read TGTGCCAGCAGCTTACGAGGGGGCAGGGGCCATGGCTACACCTTC. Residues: CASSLRGGRGHGYTF. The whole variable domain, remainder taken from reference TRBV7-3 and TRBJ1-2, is GAGVSQTPSNKVTEKGKYVELRCDPISGHTALYWYRQSLGQGPEFLIYFQGTGAADDSGLPNDRFFAVRPEGSVSTLKIQRTERGDSAVYLCASSLRGGRGHGYTFGSGTRLTVV.

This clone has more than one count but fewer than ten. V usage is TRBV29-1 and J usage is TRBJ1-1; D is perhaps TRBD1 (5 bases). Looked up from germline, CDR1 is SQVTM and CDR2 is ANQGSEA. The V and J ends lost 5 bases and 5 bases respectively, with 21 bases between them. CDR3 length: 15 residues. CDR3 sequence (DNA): TGCAGCGTTCCTAATGAGGTCGTCCGGGGGACTGAAGCTTTCTTT. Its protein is CSVPNEVVRGTEAFF.

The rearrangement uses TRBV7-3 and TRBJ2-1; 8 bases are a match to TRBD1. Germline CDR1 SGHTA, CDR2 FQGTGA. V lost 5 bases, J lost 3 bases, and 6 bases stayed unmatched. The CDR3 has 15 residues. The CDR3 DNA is TGTGCCAGCAGCAAACGGGACAGGATCTACAATGAGCAGTTCTTC. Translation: CASSKRDRIYNEQFF.

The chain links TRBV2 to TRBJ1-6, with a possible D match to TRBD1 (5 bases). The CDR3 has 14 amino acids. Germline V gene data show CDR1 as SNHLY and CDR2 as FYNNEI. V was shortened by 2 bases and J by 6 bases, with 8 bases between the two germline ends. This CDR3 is CASSEQGGNSPLHF. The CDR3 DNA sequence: TGTGCCAGCAGTGAACAGGGAGGTAATTCACCCCTCCACTTT. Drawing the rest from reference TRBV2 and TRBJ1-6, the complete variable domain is EPEVTQTPSHQVTQMGQEVILRCVPISNHLYFYWYRQILGQKVEFLVSFYNNEISEKSEIFDDQFSVERPDGSNFTLKIRSTKLEDSAMYFCASSEQGGNSPLHFGNGTRLTVT.

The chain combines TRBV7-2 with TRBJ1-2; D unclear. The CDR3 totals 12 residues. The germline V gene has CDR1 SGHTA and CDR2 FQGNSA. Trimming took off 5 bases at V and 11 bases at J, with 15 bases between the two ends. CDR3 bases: TGTGCCAGCAGCCTGGACTGGTCGGGGTACACCTTC. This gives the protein CASSLDWSGYTF.

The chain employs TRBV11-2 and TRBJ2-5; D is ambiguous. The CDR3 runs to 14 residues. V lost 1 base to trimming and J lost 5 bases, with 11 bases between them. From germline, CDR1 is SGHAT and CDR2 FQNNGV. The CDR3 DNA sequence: TGTGCCAGCAGCTTAGGGGCTACCAGGGAGACCCAGTACTTC. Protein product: CASSLGATRETQYF.

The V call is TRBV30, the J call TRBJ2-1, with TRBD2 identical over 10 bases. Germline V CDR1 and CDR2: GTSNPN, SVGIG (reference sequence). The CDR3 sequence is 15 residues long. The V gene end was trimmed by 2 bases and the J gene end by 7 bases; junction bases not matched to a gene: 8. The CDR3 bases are TGTGCCTGGAGTAGTCTAGCGGGAGTCTGGAATGAGCAGTTCTTC. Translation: CAWSSLAGVWNEQFF. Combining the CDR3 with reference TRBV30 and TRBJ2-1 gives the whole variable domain SQTIHQWPATLVQPVGSPLSLECTVEGTSNPNLYWYRQAAGRGLQLLFYSVGIGQISSEVPQNLSASRPQDRQFILSSKKLLLSDSGFYLCAWSSLAGVWNEQFFGPGTRLTVL.

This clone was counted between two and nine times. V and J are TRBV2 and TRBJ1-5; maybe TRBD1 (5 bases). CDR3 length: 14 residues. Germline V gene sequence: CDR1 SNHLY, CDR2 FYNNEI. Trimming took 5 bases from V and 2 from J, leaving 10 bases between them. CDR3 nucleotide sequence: TGTGCCAGCAGTCAGGGTAGGGGCAATCAGCCCCAGCATTTT. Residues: CASSQGRGNQPQHF.

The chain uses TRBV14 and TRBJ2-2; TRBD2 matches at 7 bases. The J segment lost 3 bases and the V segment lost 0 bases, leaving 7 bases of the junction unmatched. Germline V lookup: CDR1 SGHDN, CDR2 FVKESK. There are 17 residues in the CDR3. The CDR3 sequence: CASSQDGRLADTGELFF. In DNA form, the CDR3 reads TGTGCCAGCAGCCAAGATGGGCGGCTAGCGGACACCGGGGAGCTGTTTTTT.

The CDR3 sequence: CSVARQGNEKLFF. CDR3 sequence (DNA): TGCAGCGTTGCGAGACAGGGGAATGAAAAACTGTTTTTT. This chain uses TRBV29-1 with TRBJ1-4, with TRBD1 matching over 8 bases. V shed 4 bases and J 5 bases; nucleotides not matched to a gene: 3. Germline V lookup: CDR1 SQVTM, CDR2 ANQGSEA. The CDR3 consists of 13 residues.

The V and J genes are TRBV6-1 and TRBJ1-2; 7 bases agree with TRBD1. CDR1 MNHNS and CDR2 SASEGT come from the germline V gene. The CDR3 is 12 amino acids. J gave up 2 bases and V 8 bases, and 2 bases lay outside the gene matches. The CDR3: CASQGENYGYTF. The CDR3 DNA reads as TGTGCCAGCCAGGGGGAGAACTATGGCTACACCTTC.

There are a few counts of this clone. CDR3: CASSPTSGRDFGEQFF. CDR3 nucleotides: TGTGCCAGCTCACCGACTAGCGGGAGAGACTTCGGGGAGCAGTTCTTC. The chain links TRBV18 to TRBJ2-1; the match to TRBD2 covers 12 bases. The CDR3 sequence is 16 residues long. The junction had 10 bases not matched to a gene; V was cut back by 3 bases and J by 10 bases. CDR1 KGHSH and CDR2 LQKENI come from the germline V gene.

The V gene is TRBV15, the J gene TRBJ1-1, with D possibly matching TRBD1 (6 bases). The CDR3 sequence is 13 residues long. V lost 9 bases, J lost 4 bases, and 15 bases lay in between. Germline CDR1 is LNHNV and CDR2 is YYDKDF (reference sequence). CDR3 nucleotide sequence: TGTGCCACGCGGGGGGCTTTGGGCACTGAAGCTTTCTTT. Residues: CATRGALGTEAFF. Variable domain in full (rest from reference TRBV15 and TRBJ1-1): DAMVIQNPRYQVTQFGKPVTLSCSQTLNHNVMYWYQQKSSQAPKLLFHYYDKDFNNEADTPDNFQSRRPNTSFCFLDIRSPGLGDTAMYLCATRGALGTEAFFGQGTRLTVV.

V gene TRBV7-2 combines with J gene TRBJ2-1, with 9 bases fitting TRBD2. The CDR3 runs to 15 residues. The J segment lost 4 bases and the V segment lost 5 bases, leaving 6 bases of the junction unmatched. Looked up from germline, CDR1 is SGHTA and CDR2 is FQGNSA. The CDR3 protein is CASSTTSGVYNEQFF. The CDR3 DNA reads TGTGCCAGCAGCACGACTAGCGGAGTTTACAATGAGCAGTTCTTC.

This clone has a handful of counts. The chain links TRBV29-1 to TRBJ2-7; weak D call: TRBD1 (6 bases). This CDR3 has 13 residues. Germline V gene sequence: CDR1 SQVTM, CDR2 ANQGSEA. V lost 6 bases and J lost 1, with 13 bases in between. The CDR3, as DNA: TGCAGCGTGCCTACAGGGAATTCCTACGAGCAGTACTTC. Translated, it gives CSVPTGNSYEQYF.

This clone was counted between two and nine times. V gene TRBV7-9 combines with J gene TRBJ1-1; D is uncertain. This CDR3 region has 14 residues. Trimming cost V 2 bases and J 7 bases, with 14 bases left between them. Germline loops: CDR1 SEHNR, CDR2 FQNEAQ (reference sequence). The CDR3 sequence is CASSLFGTVIEAFF. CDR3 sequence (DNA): TGTGCCAGCAGCTTATTCGGTACAGTGATTGAAGCTTTCTTT.

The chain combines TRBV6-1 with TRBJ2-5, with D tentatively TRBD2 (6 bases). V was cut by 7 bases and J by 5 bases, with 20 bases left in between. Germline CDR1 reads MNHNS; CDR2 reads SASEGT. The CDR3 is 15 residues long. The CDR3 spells CASTEGMDWVETQYF. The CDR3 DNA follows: TGTGCCAGCACGGAGGGCATGGACTGGGTGGAGACCCAGTACTTC.

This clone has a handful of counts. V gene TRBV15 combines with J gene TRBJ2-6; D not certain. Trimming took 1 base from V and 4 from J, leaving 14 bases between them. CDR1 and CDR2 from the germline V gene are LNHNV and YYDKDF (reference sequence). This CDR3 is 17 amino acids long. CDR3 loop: CATSRVVTPGGANVLTF. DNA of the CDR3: TGTGCCACCAGCAGAGTAGTGACACCCGGAGGGGCCAACGTCCTGACTTTC.

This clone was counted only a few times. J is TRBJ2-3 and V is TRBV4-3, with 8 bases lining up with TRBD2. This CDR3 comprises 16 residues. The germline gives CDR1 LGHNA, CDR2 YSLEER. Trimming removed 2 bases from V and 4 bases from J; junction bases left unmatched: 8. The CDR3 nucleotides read TGCGCCAGCAGCCAAAACCCGGGACTAGAGGCAGATACGCAGTATTTT. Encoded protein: CASSQNPGLEADTQYF.

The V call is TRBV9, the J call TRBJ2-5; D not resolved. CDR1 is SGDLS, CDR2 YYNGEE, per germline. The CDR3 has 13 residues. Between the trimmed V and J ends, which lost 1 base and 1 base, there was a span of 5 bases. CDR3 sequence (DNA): TGTGCCAGCAGCGTATCTCTCCAAGAGACCCAGTACTTC. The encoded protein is CASSVSLQETQYF.

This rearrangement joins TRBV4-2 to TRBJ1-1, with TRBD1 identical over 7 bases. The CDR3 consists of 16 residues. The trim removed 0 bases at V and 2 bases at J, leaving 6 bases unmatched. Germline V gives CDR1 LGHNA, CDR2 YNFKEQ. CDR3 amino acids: CASSQEVDRINTEAFF. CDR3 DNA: TGTGCCAGCAGCCAAGAGGTGGACAGGATAAACACTGAAGCTTTCTTT.

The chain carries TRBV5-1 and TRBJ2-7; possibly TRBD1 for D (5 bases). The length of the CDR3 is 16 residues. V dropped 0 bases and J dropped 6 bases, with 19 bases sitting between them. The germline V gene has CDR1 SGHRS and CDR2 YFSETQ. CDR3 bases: TGCGCCAGCAGCTTGGATCCCACCGGACAAGTGGGCGAGCAGTACTTC. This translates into CASSLDPTGQVGEQYF.